The rows below give T cell receptor beta chains drawn from one sample of a study of vaccination and CD4 T cells after COVID-19. TCRdb independently ran MiXCR on the PCR reads; one entry per CDR3 protein. The sample lists about 25,000 distinct CDR3 sequences, 28% occurring once. No antigen has been identified for these receptors. Material: CD4+ T cells from blood, cultured in vitro, obtained about 7 months after SARS-CoV-2 vaccination. The origin of the receptors is a human donor who had recovered from COVID-19. CDR3s include the opening cysteine and the closing phenylalanine or tryptophan.

v_gene | CDR3aa
TRBV27 | CASSLASQSSGYEQYF
TRBV20-1 | CSARGQGWGDTEAFF
TRBV20-1 | CSVPGLVSYEQYF
TRBV27 | CASSPRARNTEAFF
TRBV20-1 | CSARGLAPQETQYF
TRBV9 | CASSVDSLAYEQYF
TRBV4-1 | CASSQVVLRTGVEDNYGYTF
TRBV7-6 | CASSLDRDSQLQETQYF
TRBV12-3/TRBV12-4 | CASSLGTAASDEQFF
TRBV27 | CASSPTFGQRVSSYNSPLHF
TRBV20-1 | CSARDGSGSFDTQYF
TRBV7-2 | CASRKTGTSGRANEQFF
TRBV7-3 | CASSLTQGYNEQFF
TRBV4-1 | CASSQEPARYSNQPQHF
TRBV28 | CASTPGSSYEQYF
TRBV7-6 | CASSLTGTGLIPDEQFF
TRBV7-6 | CASSLSPDRFYEQYF